A single sample gave rise to the 18 T cell receptor beta chains below, sequenced in a study of molecular identifiers for immune sequencing clone quantification. A single record per CDR3 protein comes from TCRdb applying MiXCR to the PCR reads. The sample lists more than 50,000 distinct CDR3 sequences, under 20% occurring once. The sequenced material came from naive CD8+ T cells from blood, with Jurkat cell RNA spiked in. Subset: FACS-sorted CD8+CD4-CCR7+CD45RA+ naive T cells. Receptors were obtained from a human donor in good health. Some libraries in this study had Jurkat cell RNA spiked in.

The sample holds one count of this clonotype. Given the absence of the conserved phenylalanine or tryptophan at the CDR3 end, a read error is likely. The chain combines TRBV12-3 or TRBV12-4 with TRBJ2-7; no definite D call. The CDR3 loop spans 15 amino acids. The V and J ends lost 6 bases and 7 bases respectively, with 22 bases between them. This CDR3 is CASSARLREIVEQYL. The CDR3, as DNA: TGTGCCAGCAGCGCCAGACTTCGCGAAATTGTGGAGCAGTACCTC.

Only a few counts were recorded for this clonotype. The chain couples TRBV2 to TRBJ2-1; 7 bases are a match to TRBD2. The CDR3 spans 16 residues. Germline CDR1 is SNHLY and CDR2 is FYNNEI. J lost 6 bases, V lost 11 bases, and 19 bases had no gene match. The CDR3 nucleotides are TGTGCCGGGATAGCGGGCGGTACCCTTTTAAGCAATGAGCAGTTCTTC. Its protein is CAGIAGGTLLSNEQFF.

This clonotype was counted ten times or more. This chain joins TRBV20-1 and TRBJ1-1; possibly TRBD1 for D (5 bases). This CDR3 is 14 amino acids long. With 4 bases removed from V and 4 bases from J, the gap between germline ends came to 16 bases. Germline CDR1 is DFQATT and CDR2 is SNEGSKA (reference sequence). The CDR3 is CSAKIWGESTEAFF. The CDR3 DNA reads as TGCAGTGCTAAGATTTGGGGGGAGAGCACTGAAGCTTTCTTT.

The CDR3 DNA reads TGTGCCAGCAGCTTAGCGCAGACTAGTCCCCACGAGCAGTACTTC. This codes for CASSLAQTSPHEQYF. The chain is built from TRBV7-9 and TRBJ2-7; TRBD2 might be the D (6 bases). Germline V gene lookup returns CDR1 SEHNR and CDR2 FQNEAQ (reference sequence). Trimming removed 0 bases from V and 5 bases from J, with 14 bases in between. CDR3 length: 15 amino acids. The whole variable domain, filled in from reference TRBV7-9 and TRBJ2-7, reads DTGVSQNPRHKITKRGQNVTFRCDPISEHNRLYWYRQTLGQGPEFLTYFQNEAQLEKSRLLSDRFSAERPKGSFSTLEIQRTEQGDSAMYLCASSLAQTSPHEQYFGPGTRLTVT.

About this clonotype: A much more abundant neighbour one base away suggests this may be a read error. The rearrangement links TRBV7-9 to TRBJ2-3; D gene uncertain. Germline V gene sequence: CDR1 SEHNR, CDR2 FQNEAQ (reference sequence). Trimming removed 3 bases from V and 6 bases from J, with 16 bases in between. CDR3 size: 15 residues. The CDR3 nucleotides read TGTGCCAGCAGCTTCTTTCTTCCTGGTGACGATACGCAGTATTTT. It translates to CASSFFLPGDDTQYF.

Regarding this clonotype: At one of its ends the junction is not consistent with the germline gene, which may arise from a read error. The chain recombines TRBV7-9 with TRBJ1-6, with a weak D call TRBD1 (6 bases). Looked up from germline, CDR1 is SEHNR and CDR2 is FQNEAQ (reference sequence). The CDR3 is 15 residues long. CDR3 in amino acids: CASSLVQGGNSPLHF. For the CDR3, the DNA is TGTGCCAGCAGCTTAGTACAGGGAGGCAATTCGCCCCTCCACTTT. Based on the CDR3 plus reference TRBV7-9 and TRBJ1-6, the full variable domain is DTGVSQNPRHKITKRGQNVTFRCDPISEHNRLYWYRQTLGQGPEFLTYFQNEAQLEKSRLLSDRFSAERPKGSFSTLEIQRTEQGDSAMYLCASSLVQGGNSPLHFGNGTRLTVT.

Many counts were recorded for this clonotype. This chain uses TRBV7-9 with TRBJ1-5; no firm D call. The CDR3 extends over 14 amino acids. The V gene's germline CDR1 is SEHNR and CDR2 FQNEAQ (reference sequence). Trimming cost V 1 base and J 4 bases, with 8 bases left between them. CDR3 sequence: CASSLGSVNQPQHF. For the CDR3, the DNA is TGTGCCAGCAGCTTAGGTTCAGTTAATCAGCCCCAGCATTTT.

The table lists this clonotype with many counts. This chain joins TRBV7-9 and TRBJ1-1; D unclear. The CDR3 has 14 residues. V was trimmed by 6 bases and J by 0 bases, leaving 11 bases between them. CDR1 is SEHNR and CDR2 is FQNEAQ in the germline V gene (reference sequence). The chain's CDR3 is CASRPGLLNTEAFF. CDR3 nucleotide sequence: TGTGCCAGCAGGCCCGGGCTCCTGAACACTGAAGCTTTCTTT.

In this sample, this clonotype turned up a few times. The chain couples TRBV6-5 to TRBJ2-1; 7 bases map to TRBD2. Looked up from germline, CDR1 is MNHEY and CDR2 is SVGAGI. Trimming cost V 2 bases and J 7 bases; bases outside gene matches: 17. This CDR3 has 18 residues. The chain's CDR3 is CASSYAIFGAGEENEQFF. The CDR3 coding sequence is TGTGCCAGCAGTTACGCGATATTCGGGGCGGGAGAGGAGAATGAGCAGTTCTTC.

As for this clonotype: This may come from a read error, since a much larger clone is one base off. The V gene is TRBV29-1, the J gene TRBJ2-7; no firm D call. This CDR3 spans 13 amino acids. Germline V gives CDR1 SQVTM, CDR2 ANQGSEA. V was clipped by 4 bases and J by 0 bases, with 10 bases between them. CDR3 coding DNA: TGCAGCGTTGGAACCGCCCTCTCCTACGAGCAGTACTTC. It codes for CSVGTALSYEQYF.

This clonotype occurred a few times. J is TRBJ2-7 and V is TRBV5-1, with 12 positions matching TRBD2. Looked up from germline, CDR1 is SGHRS and CDR2 is YFSETQ. J was trimmed by 3 bases and V by 0 bases; bases with no gene match: 4. This CDR3 comprises 16 residues. CDR3 region: CASSLGLAGVFYEQYF. CDR3 in DNA: TGCGCCAGCAGCTTGGGACTAGCGGGAGTTTTCTACGAGCAGTACTTC.

The chain's CDR3 is CSAFGWGLAGEQETQYF. The CDR3 coding sequence is TGCAGCGCTTTCGGATGGGGACTAGCGGGAGAGCAAGAGACCCAGTACTTC. The V call is TRBV29-1, the J call TRBJ2-5, with 14 bases aligning to TRBD2. Germline values: CDR1 SQVTM, CDR2 ANQGSEA. Trimming cost V 7 bases and J 2 bases; bases outside gene matches: 12. The CDR3 sequence is 17 residues long.

As for this clonotype: A much larger clone sits a single nucleotide away, making a read error possible. The chain joins TRBV7-9 to TRBJ2-7; 10 nucleotides match TRBD2. V lost 4 bases to trimming and J lost 5 bases; unmatched junction nucleotides: 14. This CDR3 region has 17 residues. The germline V gene encodes CDR1 SEHNR and CDR2 FQNEAQ (reference sequence). The CDR3 coding sequence is TGTGCCAGCAGCTCAACGGCAGCGGGAGGGCCATTCCACGAGCAGTACTTC. This gives the protein CASSSTAAGGPFHEQYF. Variable domain in full (rest from reference TRBV7-9 and TRBJ2-7): DTGVSQNPRHKITKRGQNVTFRCDPISEHNRLYWYRQTLGQGPEFLTYFQNEAQLEKSRLLSDRFSAERPKGSFSTLEIQRTEQGDSAMYLCASSSTAAGGPFHEQYFGPGTRLTVT.

The chain links TRBV7-8 to TRBJ2-7, with 14 bases aligning to TRBD2. Germline CDR1 is SGHVS and CDR2 is FQNEAQ. The CDR3 length is 16 residues. Trimming removed 4 bases from V and 4 bases from J; junction bases left unmatched: 6. CDR3 bases: TGTGCCAGCAGCTCAAGACTAGCGGGAGGGGGTTACGAGCAGTACTTC. This gives the protein CASSSRLAGGGYEQYF. The full variable domain, in which reference TRBV7-8 and TRBJ2-7 provide the parts outside the CDR3, is GAGVSQSPRYKVAKRGQDVALRCDPISGHVSLFWYQQALGQGPEFLTYFQNEAQLDKSGLPSDRFFAERPEGSVSTLKIQRTQQEDSAVYLCASSSRLAGGGYEQYFGPGTRLTVT.

This clonotype was seen ten or more times. This is likely a read error, given that the CDR3 carries no conserved phenylalanine or tryptophan at its end. J is TRBJ2-7 and V is TRBV7-3; the D gene is possibly TRBD2 (6 bases). The CDR3 consists of 16 residues. Trimming removed 1 base from V and 4 bases from J, with 17 bases in between. Germline lookup yields CDR1 SGHTA and CDR2 FQGTGA. For the CDR3, the DNA is TGTGCCAGCAGCTTAAACCTACGGGGGAGTAGATACGAGCAGTACTCC. The encoded protein is CASSLNLRGSRYEQYS.

This clonotype came up many times. V usage is TRBV9 and J usage is TRBJ2-2; TRBD2 matches 7 bases. V dropped 0 bases and J dropped 7; count of bases not matched to a gene: 6. Germline V CDR1 and CDR2: SGDLS, YYNGEE. The CDR3 loop spans 15 amino acids. The CDR3 is CASSVGEGLIGELFF. CDR3 DNA sequence: TGTGCCAGCAGCGTAGGGGAGGGTCTCATCGGGGAGCTGTTTTTT.

This clonotype was observed many times. This chain links TRBV29-1 with TRBJ1-2; 8 bases line up with TRBD1. CDR3 length: 12 residues. Per the germline V gene, CDR1 is SQVTM and CDR2 is ANQGSEA. V shed 4 bases and J 6 bases; nucleotides not matched to a gene: 4. This CDR3 is CSVVSGGDGYTF. The CDR3 DNA is TGCAGCGTTGTGTCAGGGGGCGATGGCTACACCTTC.

This clonotype came up many times. The J gene is TRBJ2-7, the V gene TRBV28, with D unresolved. Trimming stripped 2 bases from V and 7 bases from J, with 12 bases between. The CDR3 spans 13 residues. Germline-derived CDR1 and CDR2 are MDHEN and SYDVKM. The CDR3 region is CASSLTSSREQYF. CDR3 nucleotide sequence: TGTGCCAGCAGTTTAACGTCATCCCGGGAGCAGTACTTC.